These 5 T cell receptor beta chains were sequenced from one sample in a study of patients and donors after allogeneic stem cell transplantation. TCRdb itself ran the RT-PCR reads through MiXCR, one entry per CDR3 protein. Altogether 400,000 to 500,000 distinct CDR3 sequences are present, 16% being singletons, with the ten largest covering around 6.8%. Sequencing was carried out using blood, either unsorted or a sorted T cell fraction (not recorded which). The receptors shown here come from a human donor who was either an allogeneic HSCT recipient or a stem cell or donor lymphocyte infusion donor (not recorded which). It is not recorded whose cells these are; they may come from a transplant donor.

This clonotype was seen repeatedly, ten times or more. One end of the junction does not line up with germline, which may come from a read error. This chain uses TRBV5-1 with TRBJ2-5; 7 bases map to TRBD1. Germline V gives CDR1 SGHRS, CDR2 YFSETQ. This CDR3 comprises 14 residues. This CDR3 reads CASSSTGAQETQYF. DNA of the CDR3: TGTGCCAGCAGCTCCACAGGGGCCCAAGAGACCCAGTACTTC.

In its sample, this clonotype was seen a few times. The chain is built from TRBV29-1 and TRBJ1-2; 11 nucleotides match TRBD1. Germline-derived CDR1 and CDR2 are SQVTM and ANQGSEA. Trimming removed 4 bases from V and 6 bases from J; junction bases left unmatched: 4. The CDR3 is 13 amino acids. CDR3 in DNA: TGCAGCGTTGTGGGACAGGGGGAACATGGCTACACCTTC. Encoded protein: CSVVGQGEHGYTF.

This sequence joins TRBV12-3 or TRBV12-4 and TRBJ1-3, with D possibly matching TRBD1 (5 bases). Trimming removed 5 bases from V and 0 bases from J, with 26 bases in between. This CDR3 is built from 20 residues. The CDR3 DNA follows: TGTGCCAGCAGTCGCAATAAGGGGCCTCCGGGGAGGGACTCTGGAAACACCATATATTTT. Its translation is CASSRNKGPPGRDSGNTIYF.

In this sample, this clonotype turned up a few times. V and J are TRBV5-1 and TRBJ2-4; TRBD1 matches at 7 bases. V shed 5 bases and J 6 bases; nucleotides not matched to a gene: 8. The CDR3 sequence is 14 residues long. From germline, CDR1 is SGHRS and CDR2 YFSETQ. Written as DNA, the CDR3 is TGCGCCAGCAGGAACGCACAGGGGTCAAACATTCAGTACTTC. The encoded protein is CASRNAQGSNIQYF. The complete variable domain, with remaining parts taken from reference TRBV5-1 and TRBJ2-4, reads KAGVTQTPRYLIKTRGQQVTLSCSPISGHRSVSWYQQTPGQGLQFLFEYFSETQRNKGNFPGRFSGRQFSNSRSEMNVSTLELGDSALYLCASRNAQGSNIQYFGAGTRLSVL.

The chain joins TRBV25-1 to TRBJ2-7; D call uncertain. V was cut by 2 bases and J by 3 bases, with 5 bases left in between. Germline V gene sequence: CDR1 MGHDK, CDR2 SYGVNS. This CDR3 has 12 residues. The CDR3 loop is CASSEPGYEQYF. The DNA of the CDR3 is TGTGCCAGCAGTGAACCGGGCTACGAGCAGTACTTC.